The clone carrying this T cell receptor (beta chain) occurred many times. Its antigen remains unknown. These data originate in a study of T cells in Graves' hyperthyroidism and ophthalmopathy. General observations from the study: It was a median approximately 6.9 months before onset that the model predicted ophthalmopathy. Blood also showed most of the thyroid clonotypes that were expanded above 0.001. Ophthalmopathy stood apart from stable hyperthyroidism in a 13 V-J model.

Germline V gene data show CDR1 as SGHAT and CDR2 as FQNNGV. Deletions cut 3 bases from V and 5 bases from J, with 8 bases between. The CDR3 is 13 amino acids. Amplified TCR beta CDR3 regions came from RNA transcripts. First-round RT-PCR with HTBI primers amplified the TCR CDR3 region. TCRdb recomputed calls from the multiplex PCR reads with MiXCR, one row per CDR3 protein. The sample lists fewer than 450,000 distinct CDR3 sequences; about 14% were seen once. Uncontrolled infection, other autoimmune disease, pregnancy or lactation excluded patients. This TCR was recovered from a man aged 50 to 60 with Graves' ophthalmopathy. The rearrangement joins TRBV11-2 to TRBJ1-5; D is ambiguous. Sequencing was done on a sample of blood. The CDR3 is CASSLSQDQPQHF. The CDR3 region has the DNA TGTGCCAGCAGCTTGAGTCAAGATCAGCCCCAGCATTTT. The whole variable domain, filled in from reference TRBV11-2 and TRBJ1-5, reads EAGVAQSPRYKIIEKRQSVAFWCNPISGHATLYWYQQILGQGPKLLIQFQNNGVVDDSQLPKDRFSAERLKGVDSTLKIQPAKLEDSAVYLCASSLSQDQPQHFGDGTRLSIL.